The 30 T cell receptor beta chains presented below share a single source sample, sequenced in a study of technical replicates of blood from a few donors. Here immunoSEQ multiplex PCR was the method, and the copy in TCRdb shows in-frame clones only, minus some. The sample consists of about 87,000 clones, roughly 94% of them appearing once. Source material: T cells isolated from PBMCs. These receptors were taken from a human donor in good health.

The V call is TRBV7-9, the J call TRBJ2-5, with 12 bases identical to TRBD2. CDR3 length equals 16 residues. Germline trimming cut 4 bases from V and 3 bases from J; bases unmatched to any gene: 6. Germline CDR1 SEHNR, CDR2 FQNEAQ (reference sequence). CDR3 bases: TGTGCCAGCAGCTCCCCGACTAGCGGGAGAAAAGAGACCCAGTACTTC. It specifies CASSSPTSGRKETQYF.

On this clone: At the DNA level, this CDR3 is encoded by other sequences in the same sample as well. The J gene is TRBJ1-5, the V gene TRBV19; TRBD1 is a possible D gene (6 bases). Germline V gene data show CDR1 as LNHDA and CDR2 as SQIVND (reference sequence). Trimming removed 2 bases at V and 1 base at J, with 6 bases between. The CDR3 loop spans 14 amino acids. The CDR3 DNA reads as TGTGCCAGTAGTATACAGGGGAGCAATCAGCCCCAGCATTTT. It encodes CASSIQGSNQPQHF.

This chain connects TRBV19 to TRBJ1-4, with a possible D match to TRBD1 (6 bases). CDR3 length equals 17 residues. The germline V and J ends were trimmed by 3 bases and 0 bases, with 14 bases remaining between them. In germline, CDR1 is LNHDA, CDR2 SQIVND (reference sequence). The DNA for the CDR3 is TGTGCCAGTAGTATGTCCAGGGGTACTGCAACTAATGAAAAACTGTTTTTT. Its protein is CASSMSRGTATNEKLFF. Supplemented by reference TRBV19 and TRBJ1-4, the full variable domain reads DGGITQSPKYLFRKEGQNVTLSCEQNLNHDAMYWYRQDPGQGLRLIYYSQIVNDFQKGDIAEGYSVSREKKESFPLTVTSAQKNPTAFYLCASSMSRGTATNEKLFFGSGTQLSVL.

V usage is TRBV12-5 and J usage is TRBJ2-6, with D uncertain. Trimming shortened V by 7 bases and J by 4 bases, and 11 bases separated the two germline ends. The CDR3 contains 14 residues. Germline-derived CDR1 and CDR2 are LGHNT and FRNRAP. The DNA of the CDR3 is TGTGCTAGTGTTTCAGGCGCCGGGGCCAACGTCCTGACTTTC. This codes for CASVSGAGANVLTF.

The V call is TRBV7-2, the J call TRBJ1-4, with unresolved D. This CDR3 spans 13 amino acids. Germline V gene data show CDR1 as SGHTA and CDR2 as FQGNSA. Trimming pared 1 base from V and 5 bases from J, leaving 5 bases between. The CDR3 coding sequence is TGTGCCAGCAGCTTAGGCCGGAATGAAAAACTGTTTTTT. Translating gives CASSLGRNEKLFF.

This clone was observed once. The rearrangement links TRBV7-2 to TRBJ1-5; no reliable D call. CDR3 size: 16 residues. Germline loops: CDR1 SGHTA, CDR2 FQGNSA. Trimming removed 2 bases from V and 4 bases from J, with 15 bases in between. As DNA, the CDR3 is TGTGCCAGCAGCTTATTTGGCCCCTTGAAGAATCAGCCCCAGCATTTT. It specifies CASSLFGPLKNQPQHF.

The chain joins TRBV14 to TRBJ2-6; D uncertain. CDR3 length equals 15 residues. V lost 3 bases to trimming and J lost 2 bases, with 8 bases between them. Germline CDR1 reads SGHDN; CDR2 reads FVKESK. CDR3 bases: TGTGCCAGCAGCCAGGAGTTAGCTGGGGCCAACGTCCTGACTTTC. This sequence encodes CASSQELAGANVLTF.

This chain connects TRBV25-1 to TRBJ2-1, with a weak D call TRBD2 (5 bases). V lost 1 base and J 8 bases, leaving 21 bases between the germline ends. This CDR3 is 17 amino acids long. Germline CDR1 MGHDK, CDR2 SYGVNS. The DNA of the CDR3 is TGTGCCAGCAGTGAATGGGTAAAGGGTAAGTTGGAGGATGAGCAGTTCTTC. It yields the protein CASSEWVKGKLEDEQFF.

In its sample, this clone was seen once. The chain recombines TRBV9 with TRBJ2-3; no firm D call. The CDR3 has 14 amino acids. Germline V lookup: CDR1 SGDLS, CDR2 YYNGEE. The V gene lost 4 bases and the J gene lost 4 bases, with 13 bases spanning the gap. CDR3 DNA sequence: TGTGCCAGCAGCCCCTCCCTTAAGCCAGATACGCAGTATTTT. This encodes CASSPSLKPDTQYF.

The chain links TRBV11-2 to TRBJ1-3; D is possibly TRBD1 (6 bases). The V end was cut by 5 bases, the J end by 2 bases, with 16 bases between. This CDR3 is built from 16 residues. CDR1 is SGHAT, CDR2 FQNNGV, per germline. The DNA of the CDR3 is TGTGCCAGCAGCATCAATACCGGGGGGCCTGGAAACACCATATATTTT. It codes for CASSINTGGPGNTIYF.

For the CDR3, the DNA is TGTGCCAGCAGACAGGGGGTATCCTACGAGCAGTACTTC. Protein product: CASRQGVSYEQYF. This chain joins TRBV6-5 and TRBJ2-7, with 8 nucleotides matching TRBD1. V was clipped by 6 bases and J by 1 base; unmatched bases: 2. The CDR3 is 13 amino acids. The V gene's germline CDR1 is MNHEY and CDR2 SVGAGI.

The rearrangement links TRBV19 to TRBJ1-2; possibly TRBD1 for D (6 bases). Germline CDR1 LNHDA, CDR2 SQIVND (reference sequence). This CDR3 has 16 amino acids. Trimming removed 6 bases at V and 6 bases at J, with 23 bases between. The CDR3 coding sequence is TGTGCCAGTAGGTCTCAACAGGGAAGGTGGAAAAATGGCTACACCTTC. The encoded protein is CASRSQQGRWKNGYTF.

The V gene is TRBV5-1, the J gene TRBJ2-1; 10 nucleotides match TRBD2. V was clipped by 2 bases and J by 8 bases; unmatched bases: 10. The CDR3 runs to 16 residues. Per the germline V gene, CDR1 is SGHRS and CDR2 is YFSETQ. The DNA of the CDR3 is TGCGCCAGCAGCTTAGAGAGCGGGAGGGCCTGGGATGAGCAGTTCTTC. Residues: CASSLESGRAWDEQFF.

V and J are TRBV18 and TRBJ2-3; no firm D call. The CDR3 sequence is 15 residues long. Trimming removed 3 bases from V and 1 base from J, with 11 bases in between. Per the germline V gene, CDR1 is KGHSH and CDR2 is LQKENI. This chain's CDR3 is CASSPDQTGTDTQYF. The CDR3 region has the DNA TGTGCCAGCTCACCGGATCAAACAGGCACAGATACGCAGTATTTT.

This chain joins TRBV27 and TRBJ1-1; the D gene is possibly TRBD1 (5 bases). Trimming stripped 2 bases from V and 3 bases from J, with 10 bases between. This CDR3 is 14 amino acids long. Germline assignment: CDR1 MNHEY and CDR2 SMNVEV (reference sequence). As DNA, the CDR3 is TGTGCCAGCAGTTTAGATTGGGGCGACACTGAAGCTTTCTTT. It specifies CASSLDWGDTEAFF.

This chain links TRBV2 with TRBJ1-1, with D maybe TRBD1 (6 bases). V was shortened by 6 bases and J by 4 bases, with 15 bases between the two germline ends. Per the germline V gene, CDR1 is SNHLY and CDR2 is FYNNEI. The CDR3 runs 14 residues. The CDR3 sequence: CASSDPMGATEAFF. For the CDR3, the DNA is TGTGCCAGCAGCGATCCCATGGGGGCCACTGAAGCTTTCTTT.

The chain combines TRBV19 with TRBJ1-3; TRBD1 might be the D (5 bases). There are 17 residues in the CDR3. The V end was cut by 2 bases, the J end by 3 bases, with 17 bases between. Germline loops: CDR1 LNHDA, CDR2 SQIVND (reference sequence). The CDR3 coding sequence is TGTGCCAGTAGTATACTCCTCAGGGCATCGATTGGAAACACCATATATTTT. Translation: CASSILLRASIGNTIYF.

The chain joins TRBV4-2 to TRBJ2-7, with TRBD2 as a possible D gene (5 bases). V lost 1 base, J lost 2 bases, and 12 bases lay in between. In germline, CDR1 is LGHNA, CDR2 YNFKEQ. The CDR3 has 15 residues. The CDR3 DNA is TGTGCCAGCAGCCAAGTTTTAGCGTTCACCTACGAGCAGTACTTC. Encoded protein: CASSQVLAFTYEQYF.

The chain combines TRBV6-5 with TRBJ1-1; possibly TRBD1 for D (6 bases). V dropped 3 bases and J dropped 4 bases, with 15 bases sitting between them. This CDR3 spans 15 amino acids. Per the germline V gene, CDR1 is MNHEY and CDR2 is SVGAGI. CDR3 DNA sequence: TGTGCCAGCAGTTATAACAGGGAATCGGGCACTGAAGCTTTCTTT. It translates to CASSYNRESGTEAFF.

V and J are TRBV2 and TRBJ2-7; the match to TRBD1 covers 10 bases. There are 19 residues in the CDR3. The V gene end was trimmed by 9 bases and the J gene end by 0 bases; junction bases not matched to a gene: 20. Looked up from germline, CDR1 is SNHLY and CDR2 is FYNNEI. The CDR3 sequence: CASMGWTGGLGRSSYEQYF. The CDR3, as DNA: TGTGCCAGTATGGGGTGGACAGGGGGATTAGGACGGAGCTCCTACGAGCAGTACTTC. The full variable domain, in which reference TRBV2 and TRBJ2-7 provide the parts outside the CDR3, is EPEVTQTPSHQVTQMGQEVILRCVPISNHLYFYWYRQILGQKVEFLVSFYNNEISEKSEIFDDQFSVERPDGSNFTLKIRSTKLEDSAMYFCASMGWTGGLGRSSYEQYFGPGTRLTVT.

The chain combines TRBV29-1 with TRBJ1-4, with TRBD1 matching 7 bases. J lost 10 bases, V lost 1 base, and 6 bases had no gene match. The CDR3 consists of 13 residues. Germline V gene sequence: CDR1 SQVTM, CDR2 ANQGSEA. CDR3 residues: CSVEGTGQRKLFF. CDR3 sequence (DNA): TGCAGCGTTGAAGGGACAGGCCAAAGAAAACTGTTTTTT.

The chain links TRBV30 to TRBJ2-1, with 14 bases lining up with TRBD2. The CDR3 sequence is 19 residues long. V dropped 0 bases and J dropped 0; count of bases not matched to a gene: 7. Germline CDR1 and CDR2: GTSNPN and SVGIG (reference sequence). CDR3 nucleotide sequence: TGTGCCTGGAGTGTTCTGAGGACTAGCGGGAGGTCCTCCTACAATGAGCAGTTCTTC. This encodes CAWSVLRTSGRSSYNEQFF.

The chain joins TRBV28 to TRBJ2-3; possibly TRBD1 for D (5 bases). V lost 3 bases to trimming and J lost 6 bases, with 16 bases between them. CDR3 length equals 15 residues. Germline V gene sequence: CDR1 MDHEN, CDR2 SYDVKM. The CDR3, as DNA: TGTGCCAGCAGTTTTGGGGTAGGGGCCGGGGATACGCAGTATTTT. Translation gives CASSFGVGAGDTQYF. Full variable domain (outside the CDR3, taken from reference TRBV28 and TRBJ2-3): DVKVTQSSRYLVKRTGEKVFLECVQDMDHENMFWYRQDPGLGLRLIYFSYDVKMKEKGDIPEGYSVSREKKERFSLILESASTNQTSMYLCASSFGVGAGDTQYFGPGTRLTVL.

This chain uses TRBV7-3 with TRBJ2-7; 7 bases agree with TRBD2. This CDR3 has 15 residues. After removal of 0 bases from V and 4 bases from J, the junction contained 6 bases not matched to a gene. CDR1 and CDR2 (germline): SGHTA, FQGTGA. CDR3 protein: CASSLTGGSQYEQYF. The CDR3 nucleotides read TGTGCCAGCAGCTTAACGGGCGGGAGTCAGTACGAGCAGTACTTC.

CDR3 in DNA: TGTGCCAGCCTCCGAATCGGGACAGGGTATTACGAGCAGTACTTC. Its translation is CASLRIGTGYYEQYF. The chain is built from TRBV5-6 and TRBJ2-7; 9 bases line up with TRBD1. V trimming: 7 bases; J trimming: 4 bases; junction bases outside the gene matches: 12. This CDR3 has 15 residues. Germline CDR1 reads SGHDT; CDR2 reads YYEEEE.

The chain recombines TRBV7-8 with TRBJ2-7; no reliable D call. V was shortened by 1 base and J by 4 bases, with 8 bases between the two germline ends. Germline V gives CDR1 SGHVS, CDR2 FQNEAQ. The CDR3 is 13 amino acids. CDR3 region: CASSLGGTYEQYF. The CDR3 region has the DNA TGTGCCAGCAGCTTAGGCGGTACTTACGAGCAGTACTTC.

The CDR3 reads CASTVGTSAIYEQYF. CDR3 sequence (DNA): TGTGCCAGTACCGTCGGGACTAGCGCTATCTACGAGCAGTACTTC. The V gene is TRBV19, the J gene TRBJ2-7, with 10 bases that match TRBD2. J gave up 3 bases and V 7 bases, and 9 bases lay outside the gene matches. The CDR3 extends over 15 amino acids. Germline V gene data show CDR1 as LNHDA and CDR2 as SQIVND (reference sequence).

The chain is built from TRBV6-1 and TRBJ2-4, with D perhaps TRBD1 (5 bases). CDR1 is MNHNS, CDR2 SASEGT, per germline. The V end lost 6 bases, the J end lost 3 bases, and 12 bases lay between the germline ends. CDR3 size: 14 residues. The CDR3 loop reads CASRDTGYKNIQYF. Written as DNA, the CDR3 is TGTGCCAGCAGGGACACGGGTTACAAAAACATTCAGTACTTC.

The chain carries TRBV6-5 and TRBJ2-1; 14 bases align to TRBD2. The CDR3 length is 15 residues. Germline CDR1 is MNHEY and CDR2 is SVGAGI. Trimming took 4 bases from V and 10 from J; bases not matched to a gene: 6. The CDR3 DNA is TGTGCCAGCAGTTTCAGGACTAGCGGGAGGTGGGAGCAGTTCTTC. Amino acids: CASSFRTSGRWEQFF.

This sequence joins TRBV19 and TRBJ2-7; TRBD2 is a possible D gene (6 bases). Per germline, CDR1 LNHDA and CDR2 SQIVND (reference sequence). Trimming removed 1 base from V and 6 bases from J, with 16 bases in between. This CDR3 has 15 residues. In DNA form, the CDR3 reads TGTGCCAGTAGTATAGGATCTGGAGGGCTTGCCGAGCAGTACTTC. It is translated as CASSIGSGGLAEQYF. Using reference TRBV19 and TRBJ2-7 for the parts outside the CDR3, the full variable domain is DGGITQSPKYLFRKEGQNVTLSCEQNLNHDAMYWYRQDPGQGLRLIYYSQIVNDFQKGDIAEGYSVSREKKESFPLTVTSAQKNPTAFYLCASSIGSGGLAEQYFGPGTRLTVT.